Below, 3 T cell receptor beta chains from the same sample are listed, as sequenced in a study of molecular identifiers for immune sequencing clone quantification. TCRdb redid the calling of the PCR reads with MiXCR, one entry per CDR3 protein. The sample comprises roughly 630,000 distinct CDR3 sequences, less than 30% of which are singletons, and 0.7% to 0.95% rests with the top ten. Sample: naive CD8+ T cells from blood, with Jurkat cell RNA spiked in. The subset: FACS-sorted CD8+CD4-CCR7+CD45RA+ naive T cells. Every receptor here comes from a human donor in good health. Some libraries in this study had Jurkat cell RNA spiked in.

The DNA of the CDR3 is TGTGCCAGTAGCAAAACCGGGACAGGGGTTGAAAAACTGTTTTTT. As protein: CASSKTGTGVEKLFF. The rearrangement joins TRBV19 to TRBJ1-4; 10 bases align to TRBD1. This CDR3 has 15 residues. The V gene's germline CDR1 is LNHDA and CDR2 SQIVND (reference sequence). Trimming took 6 bases from V and 7 from J; bases not matched to a gene: 8.

This clonotype has ten or more counts. The rearrangement links TRBV20-1 to TRBJ2-3; 8 bases are shared with TRBD2. Germline CDR1 reads DFQATT; CDR2 reads SNEGSKA (reference sequence). There are 13 residues in the CDR3. V trimming: 5 bases; J trimming: 4 bases; junction bases outside the gene matches: 5. The CDR3 DNA follows: TGCAGTGCTGGGGAGACTAGCGCAGATACGCAGTATTTT. This codes for CSAGETSADTQYF.

Only a few counts were recorded for this clonotype. The V and J genes are TRBV7-8 and TRBJ2-1; TRBD2 matches at 12 bases. Germline values: CDR1 SGHVS, CDR2 FQNEAQ. The CDR3 consists of 18 residues. The V and J ends lost 5 bases and 2 bases, in that order; junction bases with no gene match: 10. In DNA form, the CDR3 reads TGTGCCAGCAGCATCATGACTAGCGGGGGCTACACCTACAATGAGCAGTTCTTC. It is translated as CASSIMTSGGYTYNEQFF.